Given below is one TCR beta chain in context. As yet, its antigen is unknown. V was pared by 4 bases and J by 4 bases, with 13 bases between. The CDR3 consists of 15 residues. Looked up from germline, CDR1 is SGHVS and CDR2 is FQNEAQ. Several immunoSEQ plates received, in even portions, the genomic DNA of each subset. Method: immunoSEQ multiplex PCR; TCRdb's copy keeps in-frame clones and lacks some. The top ten clones hold more than 0.1% of a sample with 2 million or so clones, around 95% of them seen once. This sample stems from a study of shared clonotypes between healthy human individuals. Broader study findings: Rarefaction curves obtained for sorted subsets showed sequencing incomplete despite large depth.

The TCR comes from a man in his late teens or twenties in good health. Sample: naive CD4+ T cells sorted from blood. The sample's subset: CD45RA+ positively selected. This sequence joins TRBV7-8 and TRBJ2-2; D uncertain. The CDR3 bases are TGTGCCAGCAGCTACCCACTCGGCGGCACCGGGGAGCTGTTTTTT. The encoded protein is CASSYPLGGTGELFF. Variable domain in full (rest from reference TRBV7-8 and TRBJ2-2): GAGVSQSPRYKVAKRGQDVALRCDPISGHVSLFWYQQALGQGPEFLTYFQNEAQLDKSGLPSDRFFAERPEGSVSTLKIQRTQQEDSAVYLCASSYPLGGTGELFFGEGSRLTVL.